The following is a TCR beta chain sequence with its context. Original processing methods: Amplification of reference gene primers provided the estimated nucleated cell counts. Here immunoSEQ multiplex PCR was the method, and the copy in TCRdb shows in-frame clones only, minus some. The V and J calls and clone size are taken from that table; D and trimming were inferred from the DNA. The sample has about 310,000 clones, approximately 85% seen once. This entry belongs to a study of blood T cell repertoires in COVID-19. As for the study in general: Collection of acute and convalescent COVID-19 samples took place in the United States, Italy and Spain. Nucleic acid was either cDNA or gDNA, and it came from T cells, B-cell-depleted T cells, or PBMCs.

Each recovered donor of Cohort 3 presented with two negative PCRs, clearance, or symptom resolution. The sequenced sample consisted of PBMCs or T cells enriched from blood (not recorded which). The TCR originated in a man aged 30-40 years who had recovered from COVID-19.

DNA for the CDR3: TGTGCCAGCAGCTTATATGTCTCGTCGTTTGAGCAGTTCTTC. Protein: CASSLYVSSFEQFF. The rearrangement links TRBV11-2 to TRBJ2-1, with no clear D. Germline values: CDR1 SGHAT, CDR2 FQNNGV. Deletions cut 2 bases from V and 9 bases from J, with 14 bases between. CDR3 size: 14 residues.